Below, one T cell receptor beta chain is given with its context. It has no known antigen specificity. The record has no base qualities; no much larger clone is one base away. Library prep was done by PCR. The instrument given in TCRdb is Illumina MiSeq. cDNA was made using SMARTScribe reverse transcriptase and a 5' template-switch oligo that added a universal priming site. The template-switch oligo carried a 12-nucleotide random unique molecular identifier (UMI) that tagged each cDNA molecule. During reverse transcription, TCRbeta transcripts were targeted by chain-specific reverse primers. Leftover template-switch adapters were removed by uracil DNA glycosylase treatment, and cDNA was purified using a Qiagen MinElute kit. The first PCR used KAPA HiFi HotStart ReadyMix for 20 to 25 cycles, split across four 50 ul reactions with step-out primers. Products of the first-round PCR were gel-purified before additional amplification. Illumina Nextera adapters were attached in a second PCR of approximately 8 cycles, and the libraries were then purified and pooled. For each TCRbeta molecule, the UMI barcode was captured by a 50-nucleotide 5' read. The authors' pipeline ran thus. The MIGEC toolkit was used to group reads by UMI into consensus reads. PEAR was used to merge forward and reverse consensus reads into final reads. Identical UMI-sequence pairs shared across libraries were treated as cross-sample contamination and removed by a custom decontamination script. MIGMAP, a wrapper around IgBLAST, was used for V(D)J assignment and CDR3 extraction. TCR clonotypes were defined by identical V gene, J gene and CDR3 amino acid sequence; CDR1 and CDR2 were not sequenced. TCRdb cleaned the public reads at Q25 with fastp, built clones with MiXCR and kept in-frame beta chains. CDR3 protein sequences are deduplicated, and each keeps its most common genes and DNA. The V and J calls follow TCRdb's processing rather than the paper's. The sample includes over 3,000 distinct CDR3 sequences, with 40% to 55% observed a single time. The top ten clonotypes cover 20% to 25% of the sample.

TCRbeta repertoires were quantified from mRNA rather than genomic DNA, which captures expressed receptors. Without cell sorting, buffy coat leukocytes were collected into Trizol, and RNA was extracted using the Direct-zol RNA MiniPrep Plus kit. To separate plasma, buffy coat and red blood cells, the EDTA blood tubes were centrifuged right away at 4 degrees C. CDR1 MDHEN and CDR2 SYDVKM were looked up in the germline V gene. Cut back by 10 bases and 2 bases, the V and J ends lie 18 bases apart. Including cysteine and phenylalanine, the CDR3 has 16 amino acids. Just CDR3 DNA is preserved here, 48 bases in frame from base 1. The data belong to a study of robustness of blood B and T cell sequencing (dated by TCRdb to between 2018 and 2020). For the study in its entirety: The goal of the study was to figure out the amount of peripheral blood required to reliably characterize the TCRbeta and IgG repertoires of an individual. Each of the roughly 9 independently drawn blood samples had its TCRbeta and IgG repertoires measured. Two replicate TCRbeta cDNA libraries were prepared from one shared RNA pool from a single 10 ml draw, serving as technical replicates.

The paper's findings and limits, for the study overall: Coverage of the top 10,000 TCRbeta clonotypes approached saturation when 3 or 4 tubes (roughly 28-40 ml blood) were combined. The TCRbeta rarefaction curves did not fully level off, which suggests under-sequencing or many low-abundance clonotypes. Pooling tubes did not make the overlap of rare TCRbeta clonotypes any better, which implies that much larger blood volumes would be needed to capture those rare clonotypes. Evidence of cross-contamination, likely from batch processing, showed up in one pair of TCRbeta libraries, so the UMI-sequence pairs shared by that pair of libraries were removed. Because EDTA tubes had to be fractionated immediately, the use of EDTA tubes in multi-site collections was limited. The 1,000 most abundant TCRbeta clonotypes from the pooled draws were found in every single 10 ml sample. Of the top 10,000 TCRbeta clonotypes in one technical replicate library, about 95% were also found in the other technical replicate library.

Input material: peripheral blood. The receptor comes from a human donor in good health. The V and J segments used are TRBV28 and TRBJ2-6; the D segment might be TRBD1 or TRBD2, since each matches 6 bases. The base sequence is TGTGCCACCCTCGTGGGGGGCGCCCCTGGGGCCAACGTCCTGACTTTC. Its translation is CATLVGGAPGANVLTF. This CDR3, with the reference TRBV28 and TRBJ2-6 proteins standing in past its ends, gives the full variable domain DVKVTQSSRYLVKRTGEKVFLECVQDMDHENMFWYRQDPGLGLRLIYFSYDVKMKEKGDIPEGYSVSREKKERFSLILESASTNQTSMYLCATLVGGAPGANVLTFGAGSRLTVL.